This T cell receptor beta chain comes out of a study of T cell changes during pregnancy in multiple sclerosis. The V gene end was trimmed by 3 bases and the J gene end by 6 bases; junction bases not matched to a gene: 12. Looked up from germline, CDR1 is SGHTA and CDR2 is FQGNSA. CDR3 length: 18 amino acids. This table comes from immunoSEQ multiplex PCR, and its TCRdb copy is limited to in-frame clones, with some not included. The sample has 60,000 to 85,000 clones, 92% seen once. J is TRBJ2-1 and V is TRBV7-2, with 12 bases that match TRBD2. Sequences were derived from peripheral blood, sampled after pregnancy. The TCR sequence derives from a female donor in good health, enrolled as a control in a pregnancy study. This chain's CDR3 is CASSFSTRLAGVLNEQFF. DNA for the CDR3: TGTGCCAGCAGCTTCTCGACCCGACTAGCGGGAGTGCTCAATGAGCAGTTCTTC.